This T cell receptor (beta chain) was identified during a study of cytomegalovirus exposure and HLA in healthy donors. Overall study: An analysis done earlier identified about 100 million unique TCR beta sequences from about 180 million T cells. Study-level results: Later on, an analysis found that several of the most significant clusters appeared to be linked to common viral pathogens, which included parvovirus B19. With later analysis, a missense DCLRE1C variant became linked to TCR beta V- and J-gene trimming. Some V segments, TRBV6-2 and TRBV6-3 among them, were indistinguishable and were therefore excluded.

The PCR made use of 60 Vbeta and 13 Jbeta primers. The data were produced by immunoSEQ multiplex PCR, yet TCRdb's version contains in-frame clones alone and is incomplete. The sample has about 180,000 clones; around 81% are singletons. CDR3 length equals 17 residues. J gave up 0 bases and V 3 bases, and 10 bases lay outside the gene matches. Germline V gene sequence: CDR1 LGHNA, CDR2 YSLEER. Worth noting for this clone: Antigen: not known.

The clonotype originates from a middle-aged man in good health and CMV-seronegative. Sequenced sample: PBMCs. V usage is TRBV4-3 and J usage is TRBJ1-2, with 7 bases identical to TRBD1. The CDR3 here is CASSQGRTGYPNYGYTF. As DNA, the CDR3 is TGCGCCAGCAGCCAGGGCCGGACAGGTTACCCTAACTATGGCTACACCTTC.